This T cell receptor (beta chain) was observed in a study of cytotoxic CD8 clonotypes in ibrutinib-treated CLL. Across the whole study: Once treatment had gone on for a median of around 11 months, range 6 to 36, response samples were drawn.

Depths of 1 in 200,000 to 1 in 1 million T cells were the sequencing target. TCRdb's table, derived via immunoSEQ multiplex PCR, lists solely in-frame clones and lacks some. The repertoire holds some 300,000 clones, around four fifths seen once, with approximately 7% in the top ten. With respect to this clone: Its antigen is not identified.

Notes on the study in general: Pretreatment clonality was elevated relative to age-matched healthy donors and paralleled circulating CD8+ T-cell counts. A difference in sampling times existed between sustained-remission and progressing patients.

This material consisted of PBMCs, taken before ibrutinib treatment. The sequence was obtained from a human donor with chronic lymphocytic leukemia.

CDR3 in DNA: TGTGCCAGCAGTACAAGTGGAGAGGGGGAGACCCAGTACTTC. It encodes CASSTSGEGETQYF. The chain couples TRBV6-1 to TRBJ2-5; the D gene could be TRBD1 or TRBD2 (5 bases each). Deletions cut 5 bases from V and 5 bases from J, with 15 bases between. Germline-derived CDR1 and CDR2 are MNHNS and SASEGT. The CDR3 contains 14 residues.